The present T cell receptor beta chain was sequenced within a study of shared clonotypes between healthy human individuals. Assay: immunoSEQ multiplex PCR; the TCRdb copy retains only in-frame clones and omits some. The sample contains a few million clones, more than 85% of which appear only once. CDR3 length: 13 residues. V shed 3 bases, J shed 5 bases, and the junction held 2 bases outside the gene matches. Per germline, CDR1 LGHNA and CDR2 YSLEER. J is TRBJ2-5 and V is TRBV4-3; 8 nucleotides line up with TRBD1. Sequences were obtained from naive CD4+ T cells from PBMCs. The subset: CD45RA+ positively selected. This sequence originates from a man in his late teens or twenties in good health. Some clones in this sample may be carry-over from other donors' samples. As DNA, the CDR3 is TGCGCCAGCAGCCACAGGGGGCACGAGACCCAGTACTTC. Residues: CASSHRGHETQYF.